The 21 T cell receptor beta chains reported below all come from one sample, sequenced in a study of T cells in Graves' hyperthyroidism and ophthalmopathy. RNA transcripts were the template for amplifying TCR beta CDR3 regions. HTBI primers were employed in a first-round RT-PCR of the TCR CDR3. In TCRdb, the multiplex PCR reads were re-called with MiXCR into one record per CDR3 protein. The repertoire holds around 520,000 distinct CDR3 sequences, roughly a quarter seen once, with about 10% in the top ten. Sequencing used blood. Every receptor here comes from a young woman with Graves' ophthalmopathy.

Here the CDR3 reads CSAPDRGIKVGGYTF. The CDR3 nucleotides are TGCAGTGCACCGGACAGGGGGATAAAAGTGGGTGGCTACACCTTC. This rearrangement joins TRBV20-1 to TRBJ1-2, with 10 bases matching TRBD1. The V gene's germline CDR1 is DFQATT and CDR2 SNEGSKA (reference sequence). The CDR3 covers 15 residues. The V and J ends lost 6 bases and 7 bases, in that order; junction bases with no gene match: 14.

In its sample, this clonotype was seen many times. The chain employs TRBV6-2 or TRBV6-3 and TRBJ2-7, with unresolved D. Per the germline V gene, CDR1 is MNHEY and CDR2 is SVGEGT. Between the trimmed V and J ends, which lost 6 bases and 3 bases, there was a span of 12 bases. The CDR3 covers 13 residues. In DNA form, the CDR3 reads TGTGCCAGCAGACCCGATAGAGGCTACGAGCAGTACTTC. Translation gives CASRPDRGYEQYF.

In this sample, this clonotype turned up a few times. This rearrangement joins TRBV5-1 to TRBJ2-7, with D unclear. Looked up from germline, CDR1 is SGHRS and CDR2 is YFSETQ. V lost 1 base and J lost 1, with 12 bases in between. The CDR3 covers 15 residues. CDR3 sequence reads: CASSLTPDGSYEQYF. The CDR3 bases are TGCGCCAGCAGCTTGACCCCGGACGGATCCTACGAGCAGTACTTC.

The V and J genes are TRBV6-1 and TRBJ2-5; 10 bases align to TRBD1. The ends lost 7 bases at V and 5 bases at J; junction bases unmatched: 19. This CDR3 comprises 18 residues. CDR1 is MNHNS, CDR2 SASEGT, per germline. In DNA form, the CDR3 reads TGTGCCAGCACCTCGACCGGGACAGGGGAGAGGCTGCAGGAGACCCAGTACTTC. Translating gives CASTSTGTGERLQETQYF.

Many counts were recorded for this clonotype. This rearrangement joins TRBV20-1 to TRBJ2-7, with 7 bases matching TRBD1. Germline V gene data show CDR1 as DFQATT and CDR2 as SNEGSKA (reference sequence). The CDR3 totals 13 residues. Germline trimming cut 0 bases from V and 4 bases from J; bases unmatched to any gene: 3. This CDR3 is CSARDWDRYEQYF. CDR3 coding DNA: TGCAGTGCTAGAGACTGGGACAGATACGAGCAGTACTTC.

This clonotype occurred a few times. The V and J genes are TRBV5-1 and TRBJ2-7; TRBD1 aligns across 9 bases. Per germline, CDR1 SGHRS and CDR2 YFSETQ. CDR3 length: 14 residues. V trimming: 0 bases; J trimming: 7 bases; junction bases outside the gene matches: 5. CDR3 in DNA: TGCGCCAGCAGCTTGGGGGACAGGGTCTTTGAGCAGTACTTC. Amino acids: CASSLGDRVFEQYF.

This clonotype showed up many times. CDR3 in DNA: TGTGCCAGCAGTTATTCTGGGACAGGCGGGGAGCTGTTTTTT. Translation: CASSYSGTGGELFF. The chain combines TRBV6-2 or TRBV6-3 with TRBJ2-2; 8 bases agree with TRBD1. V lost 3 bases and J lost 7; bases outside the gene matches: 4. Germline values: CDR1 MNHEY, CDR2 SVGEGT. This CDR3 has 14 residues.

CDR3 region: CATSRDSLQGYTF. CDR3 bases: TGTGCCACCAGTCGGGATTCGTTGCAGGGCTACACCTTC. J is TRBJ1-2 and V is TRBV15; no clear D. The germline V and J ends were trimmed by 6 bases and 8 bases, with 16 bases remaining between them. This CDR3 is built from 13 residues. Germline CDR1 is LNHNV and CDR2 is YYDKDF (reference sequence).

This clonotype was seen many times. The chain is built from TRBV6-5 and TRBJ2-5; the match to TRBD1 covers 9 bases. This CDR3 comprises 16 residues. From germline, CDR1 is MNHEY and CDR2 SVGAGI. The V segment lost 5 bases and the J segment 2 bases; nucleotides outside the gene matches: 9. The CDR3 region has the DNA TGTGCCAGCAGTAACCTACGACAGGGGGGACAAGAGACCCAGTACTTC. Protein: CASSNLRQGGQETQYF.

Remarks on this clonotype: The junction departs from the called germline gene at one end, perhaps through a read error. The chain carries TRBV3-1 and TRBJ1-1; D unresolved. The germline V gene has CDR1 LGHDT and CDR2 YNNKEL (reference sequence). The CDR3 totals 16 residues. The CDR3 nucleotides read TGTGCCAGCGGCCAAGATCTTGGAGATATGAACACTGATGGATTCTTT. Translating gives CASGQDLGDMNTDGFF.

This clonotype turned up a few times. The rearrangement links TRBV2 to TRBJ1-3; D remains ambiguous. From germline, CDR1 is SNHLY and CDR2 FYNNEI. V was shortened by 3 bases and J by 0 bases, with 15 bases between the two germline ends. CDR3 length equals 17 residues. CDR3 amino acids: CASSDSRPVDSGNTIYF. The CDR3 DNA sequence: TGTGCCAGCAGTGATTCGCGGCCGGTAGACTCTGGAAACACCATATATTTT.

The CDR3 loop is CASSTLIKGDRVGPYEQYF. In nucleotides, the CDR3 is TGTGCCAGCAGTACCCTTATTAAGGGGGACAGGGTAGGTCCCTACGAGCAGTACTTC. The V and J genes are TRBV28 and TRBJ2-7; 9 bases match TRBD1. This CDR3 has 19 amino acids. Losses at the gene ends were 5 bases for V and 2 bases for J; bases not matched to a gene: 19. CDR1 and CDR2 (germline): MDHEN, SYDVKM.

This clonotype was counted between two and nine times. V usage is TRBV12-3 or TRBV12-4 and J usage is TRBJ1-5; perhaps TRBD1 as D (5 bases). The CDR3 is 14 amino acids. Trimming took 7 bases from V and 5 from J, leaving 15 bases between them. The CDR3 loop reads CASKGRTGYQPQHF. CDR3 DNA: TGTGCCAGCAAAGGTAGAACAGGATATCAGCCCCAGCATTTT.

This clonotype was counted ten times or more. Relative to the germline gene, one junction end is altered; a read error may explain this. The chain carries TRBV5-1 and TRBJ2-5; D call uncertain. Per the germline V gene, CDR1 is SGHRS and CDR2 is YFSETQ. The CDR3 runs 14 residues. The CDR3 sequence: CASSLAPSQESQYF. In DNA form, the CDR3 reads TGCGCCAGCAGCTTGGCTCCTTCCCAAGAGTCCCAGTACTTC.

This clonotype was recorded at least ten times. V gene TRBV27 combines with J gene TRBJ1-5; D might be TRBD1 (6 bases). This CDR3 contains 14 residues. The V gene's germline CDR1 is MNHEY and CDR2 SMNVEV (reference sequence). Trimming took off 6 bases at V and 3 bases at J, with 12 bases between the two ends. CDR3 amino acids: CASRQGRTNQPQHF. CDR3 DNA: TGTGCCAGCAGACAGGGACGAACCAATCAGCCCCAGCATTTT.

This clonotype was picked up many times. A clone one base away is much larger, so this may be a read error. DNA for the CDR3: TGTGCCGGCAGTGACACAGGGACACTGGGAGAGACCCAGTACTTC. Its protein is CAGSDTGTLGETQYF. The chain combines TRBV12-3 or TRBV12-4 with TRBJ2-5; tentatively, D is TRBD1 (6 bases). The CDR3 is 15 residues long.

This chain uses TRBV5-1 with TRBJ1-1, with 7 bases aligning to TRBD1. The CDR3 covers 15 residues. Per the germline V gene, CDR1 is SGHRS and CDR2 is YFSETQ. J gave up 5 bases and V 0 bases, and 7 bases lay outside the gene matches. The CDR3 DNA is TGCGCCAGCAGCTTGGGTACAGGGGCCGGGACTGAAGCTTTCTTT. Translation gives CASSLGTGAGTEAFF.

This clonotype was detected ten times or more. The chain couples TRBV12-3 or TRBV12-4 to TRBJ1-1; D gene uncertain. V was shortened by 7 bases and J by 9 bases, with 12 bases between the two germline ends. CDR3 length: 11 amino acids. Here the CDR3 reads CASNLREKAFF. The DNA of the CDR3 is TGTGCCAGCAACCTGCGGGAGAAAGCTTTCTTT.

This clonotype was found a few times. This rearrangement joins TRBV28 to TRBJ2-5; D not resolved. The V end lost 2 bases, the J end lost 1 base, and 11 bases lay between the germline ends. There are 15 residues in the CDR3. Germline CDR1 reads MDHEN; CDR2 reads SYDVKM. The CDR3 protein is CASSLPQTLQETQYF. CDR3 DNA: TGTGCCAGCAGTTTACCCCAAACTCTCCAAGAGACCCAGTACTTC.

Ten or more counts support this clonotype. This chain joins TRBV2 and TRBJ1-2, with TRBD1 matching over 8 bases. The CDR3 totals 15 residues. Germline V CDR1 and CDR2: SNHLY, FYNNEI. V dropped 3 bases and J dropped 8; count of bases not matched to a gene: 11. This CDR3 is CASSEPWTGRGGYTF. The CDR3 nucleotides read TGTGCCAGCAGTGAGCCCTGGACAGGGCGAGGAGGCTACACCTTC.

This clonotype was detected a few times. The chain is built from TRBV5-1 and TRBJ1-6; D may be TRBD1 (5 bases). Germline V gene data show CDR1 as SGHRS and CDR2 as YFSETQ. The CDR3 loop spans 14 amino acids. V lost 5 bases and J 12 bases, leaving 18 bases between the germline ends. The CDR3, as DNA: TGCGCCAGCAGTCGAGACCAGGGAGGTGAACCCCTCCACTTT. Amino acids: CASSRDQGGEPLHF. The full variable domain, with the rest looked up from reference TRBV5-1 and TRBJ1-6, is KAGVTQTPRYLIKTRGQQVTLSCSPISGHRSVSWYQQTPGQGLQFLFEYFSETQRNKGNFPGRFSGRQFSNSRSEMNVSTLELGDSALYLCASSRDQGGEPLHFGNGTRLTVT.